The entry below describes one T cell receptor beta chain. This specimen comes from a study of blood T cell repertoires in COVID-19. Turning to the study itself: Acute and convalescent COVID-19 specimens originated in the United States, Italy and Spain. PBMCs, B-cell-depleted T cells, or T cells provided the cDNA or gDNA that made up the material.

Recruited during active infection, patients (from Seattle) were subsequently followed longitudinally. Authors' analysis steps: Amplification of reference gene primers was used by the study to estimate nucleated cell counts. Libraries were prepared by immunoSEQ multiplex PCR; TCRdb keeps only in-frame clonotypes and omits some of them. That table supplies the V and J calls and clone size; D and trimming were determined from the DNA. The table lists approximately 160,000 clones, approximately 95% of them singletons, with around 2% in the top ten. The receptor was isolated from a woman in her sixties or seventies with COVID-19, enrolled during active disease. Sequences were obtained from peripheral blood.

The CDR3 protein is CASSPLPRETQYF. The CDR3 DNA follows: TGTGCCAGCTCACCACTTCCCAGGGAGACCCAGTACTTC. The chain is built from TRBV18 and TRBJ2-5; D not resolved. The CDR3 runs to 13 residues. Germline CDR1 KGHSH, CDR2 LQKENI. The germline V and J ends were trimmed by 1 base and 5 bases, with 8 bases remaining between them.